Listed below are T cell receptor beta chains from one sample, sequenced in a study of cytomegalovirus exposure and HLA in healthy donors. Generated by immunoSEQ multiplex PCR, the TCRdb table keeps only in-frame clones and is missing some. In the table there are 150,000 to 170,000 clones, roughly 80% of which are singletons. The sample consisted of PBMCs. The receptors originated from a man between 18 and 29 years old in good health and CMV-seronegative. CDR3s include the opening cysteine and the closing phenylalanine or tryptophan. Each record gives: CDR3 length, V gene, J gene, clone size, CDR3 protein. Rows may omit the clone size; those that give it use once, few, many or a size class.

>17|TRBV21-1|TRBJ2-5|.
CASSKNRSGRGQETQYF
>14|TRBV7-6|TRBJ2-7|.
CASSSGTGGREQYF
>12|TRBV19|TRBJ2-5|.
CASSPGSWEQYF
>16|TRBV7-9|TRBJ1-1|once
CSSSLGRDRGRTEAFF
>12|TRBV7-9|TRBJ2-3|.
CASSFLQGAPHF
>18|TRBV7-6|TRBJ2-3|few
CASSLGMGRDSWSDTQYF
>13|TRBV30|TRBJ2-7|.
CAWSVHPAYEQYF
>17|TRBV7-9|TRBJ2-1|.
CASSLYLGTSGNHEQFF
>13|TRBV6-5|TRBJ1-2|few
CAIAQAPNYGYTF
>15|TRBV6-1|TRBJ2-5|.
CASSVAGSEQETQYF
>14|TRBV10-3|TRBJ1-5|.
CAISEGQGNQPQHF
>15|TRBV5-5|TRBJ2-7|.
CASSLVGTGTYEQYF
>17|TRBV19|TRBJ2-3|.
CASSSSYGQGIPDTQYF
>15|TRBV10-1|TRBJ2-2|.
CASSEVAGNTGELFF
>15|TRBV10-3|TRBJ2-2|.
CAIRGGGPGTGELFF
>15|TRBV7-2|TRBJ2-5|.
CASSLTGMSQETQYF
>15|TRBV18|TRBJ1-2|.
CASSDRAIPFYGYTF
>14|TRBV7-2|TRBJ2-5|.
CASSSPAVQETQYF
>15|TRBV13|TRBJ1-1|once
CASSPSATGGTEAFF
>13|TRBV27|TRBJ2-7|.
CASSWTGVYEQYF
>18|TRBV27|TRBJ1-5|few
CASSSSPRVVGGNQPQHF
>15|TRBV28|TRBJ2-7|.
CASSASGTGSYEQYF
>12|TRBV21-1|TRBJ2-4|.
CATPRAKNIQYF
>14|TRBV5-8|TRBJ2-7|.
CASSLAGLTYEQYF
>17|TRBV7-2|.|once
CASSLVGLAGGGDEQYF
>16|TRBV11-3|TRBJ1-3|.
CASSDRTGANGNTIYF
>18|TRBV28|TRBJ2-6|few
CASSFHKARTAGANVLTF
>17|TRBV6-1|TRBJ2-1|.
CASSENPGVSSYNEQFF
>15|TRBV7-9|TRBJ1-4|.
CASSSDRGLNEKLFF
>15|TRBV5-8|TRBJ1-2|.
CASSAGRVINYGYTF
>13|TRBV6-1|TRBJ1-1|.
CASLEGGRGGAFF
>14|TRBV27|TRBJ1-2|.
CASSPIGGNYGYTF
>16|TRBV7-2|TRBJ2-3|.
CASSFRGVGKTDTQYF
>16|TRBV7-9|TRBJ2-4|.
CASSSTRGLAKNIQYF
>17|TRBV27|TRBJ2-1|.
CASSETSGGSSYNEQFF
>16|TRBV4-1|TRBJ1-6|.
CASPLLEQGPHSPLHF
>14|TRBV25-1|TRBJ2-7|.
CASSPWGRPHEQCF
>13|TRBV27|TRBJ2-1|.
CASSRGLYNEQFF
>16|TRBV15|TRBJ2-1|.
CATSRPLAGGLDEQFF
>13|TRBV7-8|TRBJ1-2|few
CASSPTPEYGYTF
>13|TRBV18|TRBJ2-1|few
CASSPPSSGEQFF
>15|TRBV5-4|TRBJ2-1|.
CASSPAPSSYNEQFF
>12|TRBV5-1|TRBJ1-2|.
CASKSENYGYTF
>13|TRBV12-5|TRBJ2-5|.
CASVLAGAETQYF
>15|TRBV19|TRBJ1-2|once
CASSQALGQGSGYTF
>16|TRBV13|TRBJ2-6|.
CASSLVRGSGANVLTF
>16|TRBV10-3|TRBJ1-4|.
CAISGGQGHTNEKLFF
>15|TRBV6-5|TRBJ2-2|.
CASPREDLDTGELFF
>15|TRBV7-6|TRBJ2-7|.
CASSTAGAGYYEQYF
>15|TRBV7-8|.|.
CASSLEGLRLDEQYF
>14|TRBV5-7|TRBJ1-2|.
CASSPDRGSSGYTF
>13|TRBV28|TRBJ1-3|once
CASMGSSGNTIYF
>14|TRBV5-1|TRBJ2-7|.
CASSRGREIYEQYF
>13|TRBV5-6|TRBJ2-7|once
CASSLQRGGEQYF
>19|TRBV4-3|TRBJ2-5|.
CASSQDREGDPTKKETQYF
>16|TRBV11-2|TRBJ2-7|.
CASSSSLAGKGFEQYF
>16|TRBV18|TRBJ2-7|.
CASSPRGPGLSYEQYF
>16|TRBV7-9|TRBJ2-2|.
CASSPRGSEGTGELFF
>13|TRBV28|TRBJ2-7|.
CASSNLGRYEQYF